A single TCR beta chain is shown here with its context. The data originate from a study of blood T cell repertoires in COVID-19. Study-level background: Researchers got acute and convalescent COVID-19 samples from the United States, Italy and Spain.

The junction had 4 bases not matched to a gene; V was cut back by 8 bases and J by 1 base. Germline CDR1 SNHLY, CDR2 FYNNEI. The CDR3 contains 14 residues. Sequencing was performed with immunoSEQ multiplex PCR; in TCRdb, only in-frame clones are kept and a portion is missing. The data contain 150,000 to 190,000 clones, 84% of them singletons. Sequenced sample: peripheral blood. V and J are TRBV2 and TRBJ2-3; 9 nucleotides align to TRBD2. This sequence originates from a woman in her 50s with acute or convalescent COVID-19. The CDR3 region is CASERTSGTDTQYF. The CDR3 DNA sequence: TGTGCCAGCGAGCGGACTAGCGGCACAGATACGCAGTATTTT.